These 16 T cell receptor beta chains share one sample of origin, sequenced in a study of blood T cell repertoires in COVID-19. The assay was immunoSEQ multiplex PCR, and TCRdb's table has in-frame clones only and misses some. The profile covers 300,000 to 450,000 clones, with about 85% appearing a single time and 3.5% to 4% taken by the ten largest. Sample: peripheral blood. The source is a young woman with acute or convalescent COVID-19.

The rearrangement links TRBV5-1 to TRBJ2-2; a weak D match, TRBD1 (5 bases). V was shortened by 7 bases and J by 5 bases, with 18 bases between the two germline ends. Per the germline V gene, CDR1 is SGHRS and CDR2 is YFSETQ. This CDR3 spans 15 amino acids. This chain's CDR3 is CASRLVPRETGELFF. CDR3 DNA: TGCGCCAGCCGTTTGGTTCCCAGGGAAACCGGGGAGCTGTTTTTT. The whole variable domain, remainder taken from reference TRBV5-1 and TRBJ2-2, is KAGVTQTPRYLIKTRGQQVTLSCSPISGHRSVSWYQQTPGQGLQFLFEYFSETQRNKGNFPGRFSGRQFSNSRSEMNVSTLELGDSALYLCASRLVPRETGELFFGEGSRLTVL.

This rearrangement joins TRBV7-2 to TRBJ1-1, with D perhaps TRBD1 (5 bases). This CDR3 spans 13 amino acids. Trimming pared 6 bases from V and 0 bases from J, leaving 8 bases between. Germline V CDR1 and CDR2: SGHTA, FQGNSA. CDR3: CASSGGVNTEAFF. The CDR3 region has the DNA TGTGCCAGCAGTGGGGGGGTGAACACTGAAGCTTTCTTT.

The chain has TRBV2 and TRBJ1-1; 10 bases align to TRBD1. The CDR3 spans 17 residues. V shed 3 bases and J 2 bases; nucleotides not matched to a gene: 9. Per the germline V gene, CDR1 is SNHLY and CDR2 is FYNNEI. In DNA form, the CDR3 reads TGTGCCAGCAGTGACATGCTCGGGACAGGGGTAAACACTGAAGCTTTCTTT. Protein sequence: CASSDMLGTGVNTEAFF.

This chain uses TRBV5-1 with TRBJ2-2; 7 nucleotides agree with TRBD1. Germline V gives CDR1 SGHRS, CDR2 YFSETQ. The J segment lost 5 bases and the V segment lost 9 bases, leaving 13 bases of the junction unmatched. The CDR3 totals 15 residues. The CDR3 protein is CAITSGTASTGELFF. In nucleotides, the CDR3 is TGCGCCATTACGAGTGGGACAGCTTCAACCGGGGAGCTGTTTTTT.

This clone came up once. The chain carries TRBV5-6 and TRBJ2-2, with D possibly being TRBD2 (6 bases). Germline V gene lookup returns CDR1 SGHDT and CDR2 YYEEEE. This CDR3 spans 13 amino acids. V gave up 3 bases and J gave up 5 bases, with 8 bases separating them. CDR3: CASSYGGTGELFF. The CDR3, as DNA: TGTGCCAGCAGCTATGGGGGGACCGGGGAGCTGTTTTTT.

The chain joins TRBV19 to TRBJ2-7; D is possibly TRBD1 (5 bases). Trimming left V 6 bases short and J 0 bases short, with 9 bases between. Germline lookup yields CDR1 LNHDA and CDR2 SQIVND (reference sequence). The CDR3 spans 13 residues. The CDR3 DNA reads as TGTGCCAGTAGGGAGACAGCCTCCTACGAGCAGTACTTC. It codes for CASRETASYEQYF.

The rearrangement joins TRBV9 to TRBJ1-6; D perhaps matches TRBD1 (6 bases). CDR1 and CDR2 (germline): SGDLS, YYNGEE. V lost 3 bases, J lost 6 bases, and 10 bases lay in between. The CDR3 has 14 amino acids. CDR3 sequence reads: CASSGDRSNSPLHF. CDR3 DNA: TGTGCCAGCAGCGGAGACAGGAGTAATTCACCCCTCCACTTT.

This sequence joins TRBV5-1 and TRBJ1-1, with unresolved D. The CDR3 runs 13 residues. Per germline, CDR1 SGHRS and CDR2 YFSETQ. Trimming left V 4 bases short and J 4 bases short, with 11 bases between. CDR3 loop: CASSPPDTTEAFF. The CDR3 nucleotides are TGCGCCAGCAGCCCTCCTGACACCACTGAAGCTTTCTTT.

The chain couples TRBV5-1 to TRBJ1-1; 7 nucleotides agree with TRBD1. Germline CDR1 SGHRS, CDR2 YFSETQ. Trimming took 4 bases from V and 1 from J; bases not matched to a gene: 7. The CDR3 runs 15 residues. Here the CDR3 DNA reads TGCGCCAGCAGCATGGAGGGGGCTCGGAACACTGAAGCTTTCTTT. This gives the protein CASSMEGARNTEAFF.

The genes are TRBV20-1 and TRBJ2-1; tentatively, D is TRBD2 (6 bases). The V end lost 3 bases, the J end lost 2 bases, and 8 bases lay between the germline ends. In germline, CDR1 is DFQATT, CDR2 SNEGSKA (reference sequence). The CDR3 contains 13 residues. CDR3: CSASPGAYNEQFF. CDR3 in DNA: TGCAGTGCTAGTCCGGGGGCCTACAATGAGCAGTTCTTC.

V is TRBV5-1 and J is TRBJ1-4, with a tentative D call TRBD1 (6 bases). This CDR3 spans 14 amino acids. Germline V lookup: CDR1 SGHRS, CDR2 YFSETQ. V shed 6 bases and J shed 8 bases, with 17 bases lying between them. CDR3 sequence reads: CASMDEPTGEKLFF. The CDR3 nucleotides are TGCGCCAGCATGGACGAGCCGACAGGCGAAAAACTGTTTTTT.

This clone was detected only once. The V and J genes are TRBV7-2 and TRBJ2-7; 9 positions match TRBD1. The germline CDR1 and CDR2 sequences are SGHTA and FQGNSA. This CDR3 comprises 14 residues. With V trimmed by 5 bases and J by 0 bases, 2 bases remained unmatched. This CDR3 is CASSQGQGSYEQYF. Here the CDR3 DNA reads TGTGCCAGCAGCCAGGGACAGGGCTCCTACGAGCAGTACTTC.

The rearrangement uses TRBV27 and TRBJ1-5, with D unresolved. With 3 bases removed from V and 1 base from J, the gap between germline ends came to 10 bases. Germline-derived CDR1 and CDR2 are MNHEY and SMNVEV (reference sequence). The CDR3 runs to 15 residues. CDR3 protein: CASSLREDSNQPQHF. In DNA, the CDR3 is TGTGCCAGCAGTTTGCGGGAGGACAGCAATCAGCCCCAGCATTTT.

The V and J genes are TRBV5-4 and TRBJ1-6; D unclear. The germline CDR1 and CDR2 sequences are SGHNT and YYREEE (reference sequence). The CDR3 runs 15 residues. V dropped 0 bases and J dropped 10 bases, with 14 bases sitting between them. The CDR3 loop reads CASSLDPGRISPLHF. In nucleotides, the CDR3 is TGTGCCAGCAGCTTGGATCCCGGGAGAATCTCACCCCTCCACTTT.

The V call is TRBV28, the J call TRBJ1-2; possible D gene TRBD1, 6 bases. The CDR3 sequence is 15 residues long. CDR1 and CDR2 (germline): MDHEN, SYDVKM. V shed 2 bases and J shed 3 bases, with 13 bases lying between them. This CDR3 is CASSLPPQGHYGYTF. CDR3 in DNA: TGTGCCAGCAGTTTACCCCCCCAGGGGCACTATGGCTACACCTTC.

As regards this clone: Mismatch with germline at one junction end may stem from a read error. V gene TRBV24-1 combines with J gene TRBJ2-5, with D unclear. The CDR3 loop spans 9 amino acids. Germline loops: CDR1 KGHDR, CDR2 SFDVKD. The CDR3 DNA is TGTGCCACCAGTGTTATTATAGACTTC. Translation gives CATSVIIDF.